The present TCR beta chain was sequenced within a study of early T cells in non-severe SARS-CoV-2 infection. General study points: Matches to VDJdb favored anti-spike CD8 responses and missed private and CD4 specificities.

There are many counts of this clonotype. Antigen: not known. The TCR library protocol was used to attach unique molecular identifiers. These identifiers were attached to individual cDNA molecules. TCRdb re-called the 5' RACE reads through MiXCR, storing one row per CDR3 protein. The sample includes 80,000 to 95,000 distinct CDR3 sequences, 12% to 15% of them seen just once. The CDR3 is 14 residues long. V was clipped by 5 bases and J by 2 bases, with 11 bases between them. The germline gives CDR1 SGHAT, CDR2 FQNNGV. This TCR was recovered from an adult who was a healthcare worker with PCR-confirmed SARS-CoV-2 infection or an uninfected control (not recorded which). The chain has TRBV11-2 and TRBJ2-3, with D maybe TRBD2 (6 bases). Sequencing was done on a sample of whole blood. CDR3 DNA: TGTGCCAGCAGCCGGGACTCGGACACAGATACGCAGTATTTT. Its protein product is CASSRDSDTDTQYF.